This T cell receptor (beta chain) came from a study of beta chain features in type 1 diabetes. Findings and limits, study-wide: The analysis here could not establish whether HLA type shapes TCRB rearrangement. There were fewer insertions and more deletions at the VDJ junctions of type 1 diabetes patients.

Since all of the isolated RNA was reverse transcribed, expressed TCRB transcripts were what got sequenced. Naive, central memory and regulatory T cell samples produced a mean of approximately 3.9 million reads. The assay was immunoSEQ multiplex PCR, and TCRdb's table has in-frame clones only and misses some. The sample includes more than 300,000 clones, 6.5% to 10% of them seen just once. Notes on this clone: Its specificity is unknown.

Researchers reported sorting CD4+ naive, central memory, regulatory and stem cell-like memory cells via CD45RO/CCR7/CD25/CD127/CD95/CD27. Germline V gene sequence: CDR1 MDHEN, CDR2 SYDVKM. CDR3 size: 15 residues. Sample: central memory CD4+ T cells from blood. This sequence joins TRBV28 and TRBJ2-5, with D possibly matching TRBD2 (6 bases). The closer fit of TRBJ2-7 to the DNA end suggests the J call may be wrong. The receptor was derived from a woman aged 18-29 years in good health. CDR3 region: CASSGPGVLSYEQYF. In DNA form, the CDR3 reads TGTGCCAGCAGTGGACCGGGGGTCCTCTCCTACGAGCAGTACTTC.